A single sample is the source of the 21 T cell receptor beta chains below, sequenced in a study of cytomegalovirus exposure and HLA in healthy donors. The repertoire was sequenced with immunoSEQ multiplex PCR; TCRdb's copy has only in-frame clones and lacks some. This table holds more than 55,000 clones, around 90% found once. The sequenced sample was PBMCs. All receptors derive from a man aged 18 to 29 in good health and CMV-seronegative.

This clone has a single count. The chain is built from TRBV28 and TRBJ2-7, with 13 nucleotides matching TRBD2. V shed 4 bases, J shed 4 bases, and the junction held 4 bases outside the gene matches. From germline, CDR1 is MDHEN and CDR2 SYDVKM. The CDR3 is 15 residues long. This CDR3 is CASSSPTSGRYEQYF. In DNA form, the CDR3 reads TGTGCCAGCAGTTCGCCGACTAGCGGGAGGTACGAGCAGTACTTC.

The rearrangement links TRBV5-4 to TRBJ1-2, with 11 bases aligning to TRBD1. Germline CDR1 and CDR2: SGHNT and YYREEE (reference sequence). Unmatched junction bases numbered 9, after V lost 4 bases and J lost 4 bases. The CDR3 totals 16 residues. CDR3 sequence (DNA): TGTGCCAGCAGCCCCACCGGGACAGGGGGGATCTATGGCTACACCTTC. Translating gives CASSPTGTGGIYGYTF.

The CDR3 loop reads CASSPLRQANSYEQYF. As DNA, the CDR3 is TGTGCCAGCTCACCACTCCGGCAGGCGAATTCCTACGAGCAGTACTTC. The chain has TRBV18 and TRBJ2-7; no clear D. CDR3 length: 16 amino acids. CDR1 KGHSH and CDR2 LQKENI come from the germline V gene. Deletions cut 1 base from V and 1 base from J, with 14 bases between. Looking up the rest from reference TRBV18 and TRBJ2-7 gives the full variable domain: NAGVMQNPRHLVRRRGQEARLRCSPMKGHSHVYWYRQLPEEGLKFMVYLQKENIIDESGMPKERFSAEFPKEGPSILRIQQVVRGDSAAYFCASSPLRQANSYEQYFGPGTRLTVT.

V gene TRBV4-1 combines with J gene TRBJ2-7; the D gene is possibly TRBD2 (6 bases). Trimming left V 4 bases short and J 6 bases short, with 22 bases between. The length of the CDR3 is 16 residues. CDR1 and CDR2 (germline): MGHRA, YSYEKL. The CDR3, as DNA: TGCGCCAGCAGCCCCGGGGGTTTGCGCCCGATTGGCGAGCAGTACTTC. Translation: CASSPGGLRPIGEQYF.

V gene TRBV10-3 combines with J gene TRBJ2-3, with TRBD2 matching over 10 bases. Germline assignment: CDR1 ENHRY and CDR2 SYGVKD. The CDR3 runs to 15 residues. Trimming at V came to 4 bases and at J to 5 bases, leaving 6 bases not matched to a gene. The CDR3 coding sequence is TGTGCCATCAGTGCGACTAGCGGGCAGGGAGATACGCAGTATTTT. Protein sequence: CAISATSGQGDTQYF.

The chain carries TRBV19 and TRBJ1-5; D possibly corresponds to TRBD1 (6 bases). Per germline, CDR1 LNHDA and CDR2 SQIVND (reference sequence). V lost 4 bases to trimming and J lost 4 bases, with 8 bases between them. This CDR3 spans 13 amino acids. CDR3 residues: CASSTDSNQPQHF. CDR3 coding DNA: TGTGCCAGTAGTACGGACAGTAATCAGCCCCAGCATTTT.

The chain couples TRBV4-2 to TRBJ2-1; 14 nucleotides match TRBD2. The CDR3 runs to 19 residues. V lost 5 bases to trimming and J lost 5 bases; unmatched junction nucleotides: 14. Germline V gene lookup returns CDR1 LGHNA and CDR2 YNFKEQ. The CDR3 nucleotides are TGTGCCAGCAGCTTGGCCGGGACTAGCGGGAGCACATCCAACAATGAGCAGTTCTTC. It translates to CASSLAGTSGSTSNNEQFF.

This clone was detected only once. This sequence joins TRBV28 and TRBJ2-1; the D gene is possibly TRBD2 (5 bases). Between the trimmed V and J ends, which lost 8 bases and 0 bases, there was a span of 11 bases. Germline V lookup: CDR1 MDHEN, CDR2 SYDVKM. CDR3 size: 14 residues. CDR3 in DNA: TGTGCCAGCTCTTCGGGGAGCTCCTACAATGAGCAGTTCTTC. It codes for CASSSGSSYNEQFF.

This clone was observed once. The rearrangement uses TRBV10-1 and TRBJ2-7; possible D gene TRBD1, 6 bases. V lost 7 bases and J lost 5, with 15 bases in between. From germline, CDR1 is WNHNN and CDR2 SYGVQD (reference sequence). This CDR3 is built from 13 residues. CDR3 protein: CASTRTVGHEQYF. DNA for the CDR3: TGCGCCAGCACACGGACAGTGGGGCACGAGCAGTACTTC.

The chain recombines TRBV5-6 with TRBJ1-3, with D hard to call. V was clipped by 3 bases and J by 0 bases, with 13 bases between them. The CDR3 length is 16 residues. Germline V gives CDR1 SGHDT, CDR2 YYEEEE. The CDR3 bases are TGTGCCAGCAGCTCCTCGTCCCGAGACTCTGGAAACACCATATATTTT. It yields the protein CASSSSSRDSGNTIYF.

CDR3: CASRIDRVNQPQHF. CDR3 sequence (DNA): TGTGCCAGCAGGATCGACAGGGTCAATCAGCCCCAGCATTTT. The chain has TRBV28 and TRBJ1-5; 7 bases are a match to TRBD1. The junction had 5 bases not matched to a gene; V was cut back by 6 bases and J by 3 bases. The germline V gene encodes CDR1 MDHEN and CDR2 SYDVKM. CDR3 length equals 14 residues.

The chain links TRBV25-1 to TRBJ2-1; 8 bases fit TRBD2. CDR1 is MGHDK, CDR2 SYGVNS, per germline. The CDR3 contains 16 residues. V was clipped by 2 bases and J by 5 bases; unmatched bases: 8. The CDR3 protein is CASSEGGGRLNNEQFF. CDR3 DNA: TGTGCCAGCAGTGAAGGGGGCGGGAGGTTAAACAATGAGCAGTTCTTC.

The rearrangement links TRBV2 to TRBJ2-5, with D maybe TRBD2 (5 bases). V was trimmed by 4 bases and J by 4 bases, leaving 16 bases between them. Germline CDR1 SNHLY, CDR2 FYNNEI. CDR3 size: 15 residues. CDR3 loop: CASSAQGLSGETQYF. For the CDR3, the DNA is TGTGCCAGCAGTGCCCAAGGACTGTCGGGAGAGACCCAGTACTTC.

The CDR3 DNA reads TGTGCCAGCCGGGATTCTGGGTATTTTGACACTGAAGCTTTCTTT. Amino acid sequence: CASRDSGYFDTEAFF. V is TRBV2 and J is TRBJ1-1; no definite D call. This CDR3 spans 15 amino acids. Germline lookup yields CDR1 SNHLY and CDR2 FYNNEI. The V end was cut by 8 bases, the J end by 3 bases, with 19 bases between.

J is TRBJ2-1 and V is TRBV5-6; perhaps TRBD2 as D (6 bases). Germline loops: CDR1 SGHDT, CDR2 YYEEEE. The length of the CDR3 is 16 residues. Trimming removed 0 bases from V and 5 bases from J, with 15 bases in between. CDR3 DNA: TGTGCCAGCAGCTTGGTCTTGGGGGAGGCAAACAATGAGCAGTTCTTC. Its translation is CASSLVLGEANNEQFF.

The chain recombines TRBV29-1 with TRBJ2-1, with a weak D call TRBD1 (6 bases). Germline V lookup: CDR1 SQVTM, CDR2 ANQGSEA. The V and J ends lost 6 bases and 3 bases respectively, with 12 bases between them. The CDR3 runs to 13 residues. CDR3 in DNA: TGCAGCGTAACCGGGACACACTACAATGAGCAGTTCTTC. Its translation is CSVTGTHYNEQFF.

The CDR3 sequence is CASGGTSGDTQYF. CDR3 DNA: TGTGCTAGTGGCGGGACTAGCGGAGATACGCAGTATTTT. J is TRBJ2-3 and V is TRBV12-5; 11 bases match TRBD2. The CDR3 consists of 13 residues. J was trimmed by 5 bases and V by 6 bases; bases with no gene match: 1. CDR1 and CDR2 from the germline V gene are LGHNT and FRNRAP.

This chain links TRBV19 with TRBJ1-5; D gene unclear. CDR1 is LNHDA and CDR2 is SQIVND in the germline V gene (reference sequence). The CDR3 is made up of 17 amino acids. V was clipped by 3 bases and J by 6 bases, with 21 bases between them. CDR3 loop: CASSILVSGGYGQPQHF. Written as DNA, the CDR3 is TGTGCCAGTAGTATTTTGGTTTCGGGTGGTTACGGTCAGCCCCAGCATTTT.

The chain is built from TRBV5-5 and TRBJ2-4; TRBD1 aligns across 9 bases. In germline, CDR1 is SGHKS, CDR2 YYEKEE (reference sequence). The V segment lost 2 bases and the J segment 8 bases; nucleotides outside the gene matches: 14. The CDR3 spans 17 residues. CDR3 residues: CASSLTGGVGPADIQYF. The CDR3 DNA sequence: TGTGCCAGCAGCTTAACAGGGGGCGTCGGACCAGCGGACATTCAGTACTTC.

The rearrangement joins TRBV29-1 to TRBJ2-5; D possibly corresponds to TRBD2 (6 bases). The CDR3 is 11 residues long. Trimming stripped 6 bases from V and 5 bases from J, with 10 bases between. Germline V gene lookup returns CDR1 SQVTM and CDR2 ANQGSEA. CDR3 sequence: CSVGLTETQYF. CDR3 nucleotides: TGCAGCGTGGGACTTACGGAGACCCAGTACTTC.

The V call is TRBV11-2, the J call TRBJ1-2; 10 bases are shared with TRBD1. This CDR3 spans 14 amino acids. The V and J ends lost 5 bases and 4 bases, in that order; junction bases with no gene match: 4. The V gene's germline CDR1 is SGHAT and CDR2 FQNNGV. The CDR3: CASSRTGGGYGYTF. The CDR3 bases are TGTGCCAGCAGCCGGACAGGGGGTGGCTATGGCTACACCTTC. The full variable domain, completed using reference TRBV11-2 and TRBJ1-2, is EAGVAQSPRYKIIEKRQSVAFWCNPISGHATLYWYQQILGQGPKLLIQFQNNGVVDDSQLPKDRFSAERLKGVDSTLKIQPAKLEDSAVYLCASSRTGGGYGYTFGSGTRLTVV.